The 15 T cell receptor beta chains given below trace back to one sample, sequenced in a study of regulatory T cells in long-lasting Graves disease. iRepertoire HTBI primers and Arm-PCR of CDR3 regions built TCR beta libraries. In TCRdb, the multiplex PCR reads were re-called with MiXCR into one record per CDR3 protein. This table has 400,000 to 500,000 distinct CDR3 sequences, approximately 16% appearing once. This sample's time point: newly diagnosed GD, antithyroid drugs for less than 3 months. The TCR library used RNA extracted from PBMCs. The same data also went into a second study, on T cells in Graves' hyperthyroidism and ophthalmopathy.

Material: peripheral blood mononuclear cells (PBMCs), obtained at new diagnosis, from a patient treated with antithyroid drugs. All receptors derive from a woman aged 40 to 50 with Graves disease.

At least ten counts were recorded for this clonotype. The chain recombines TRBV7-9 with TRBJ2-1; 11 bases are a match to TRBD1. Trimming at V came to 6 bases and at J to 3 bases, leaving 4 bases not matched to a gene. The V gene's germline CDR1 is SEHNR and CDR2 FQNEAQ (reference sequence). The CDR3 is 15 amino acids. This CDR3 is CASSSGTGGYNEQFF. The CDR3 DNA follows: TGTGCCAGCAGTTCCGGGACAGGGGGCTACAATGAGCAGTTCTTC.

Only a few counts were recorded for this clonotype. The V call is TRBV5-1, the J call TRBJ2-7; 10 bases are shared with TRBD2. Germline V gives CDR1 SGHRS, CDR2 YFSETQ. The CDR3 is 18 residues long. Trimming took 0 bases from V and 0 from J; bases not matched to a gene: 9. The CDR3 coding sequence is TGCGCCAGCAGCTTGGAGACTAGCGGGCGTCGTTCCTCCTACGAGCAGTACTTC. The encoded protein is CASSLETSGRRSSYEQYF.

The rearrangement links TRBV6-2 or TRBV6-3 to TRBJ2-1, with D perhaps matching TRBD2 (6 bases). The V and J ends lost 6 bases and 6 bases respectively, with 15 bases between them. Germline CDR1 is MNHEY and CDR2 is SVGEGT. This CDR3 is built from 14 residues. In DNA, the CDR3 is TGTGCCAGCAGCCGAATCGGGGGTGGCAATGAGCAGTTCTTC. It translates to CASSRIGGGNEQFF.

This clonotype was seen repeatedly, ten times or more. The chain joins TRBV28 to TRBJ1-1; D unclear. Germline-derived CDR1 and CDR2 are MDHEN and SYDVKM. There are 14 residues in the CDR3. Trimming pared 2 bases from V and 2 bases from J, leaving 9 bases between. CDR3 in DNA: TGTGCCAGCAGTTTAGCGACACCAAACACTGAAGCTTTCTTT. Its protein product is CASSLATPNTEAFF.

The V and J genes are TRBV16 and TRBJ1-3, with a weak D call TRBD1 (5 bases). Germline assignment: CDR1 KGHSY and CDR2 FQNENV. Trimming took off 4 bases at V and 0 bases at J, with 10 bases between the two ends. The CDR3 has 15 residues. CDR3 sequence reads: CASSRDRFSGNTIYF. The CDR3 nucleotides are TGTGCCAGCAGCCGTGACAGATTCTCTGGAAACACCATATATTTT.

This clonotype was recorded at least ten times. This chain links TRBV6-1 with TRBJ1-6; the D is unclear. The CDR3 runs to 13 residues. Germline CDR1 and CDR2: MNHNS and SASEGT. Trimming stripped 2 bases from V and 7 bases from J, with 6 bases between. CDR3 in amino acids: CASSESSNSPLHF. Written as DNA, the CDR3 is TGTGCCAGCAGTGAAAGCTCCAATTCACCCCTCCACTTT.

This clonotype was detected ten times or more. V is TRBV20-1 and J is TRBJ2-1; TRBD2 agrees at 9 bases. The CDR3 runs 15 residues. Germline CDR1 is DFQATT and CDR2 is SNEGSKA (reference sequence). The ends lost 4 bases at V and 8 bases at J; junction bases unmatched: 12. CDR3 region: CSATQAAGGSDEQFF. DNA of the CDR3: TGCAGTGCTACCCAAGCGGCGGGAGGGTCCGATGAGCAGTTCTTC.

This clonotype was recorded many times. The chain combines TRBV6-1 with TRBJ2-2, with a possible D match to TRBD2 (6 bases). V lost 5 bases and J lost 4, with 11 bases in between. This CDR3 spans 14 amino acids. Germline loops: CDR1 MNHNS, CDR2 SASEGT. The CDR3 DNA is TGTGCCAGCAGTCCCGGGGGATTCACCGGGGAGCTGTTTTTT. Protein product: CASSPGGFTGELFF.

CDR3 amino acids: CASREGFRRGNSPLHF. The CDR3 DNA follows: TGTGCCAGCAGGGAAGGGTTTAGGCGCGGAAATTCACCCCTCCACTTT. The J gene is TRBJ1-6, the V gene TRBV27; D call uncertain. The CDR3 covers 16 residues. Trimming took 6 bases from V and 7 from J, leaving 19 bases between them. Per germline, CDR1 MNHEY and CDR2 SMNVEV (reference sequence).

This clonotype has at least ten counts. This sequence joins TRBV18 and TRBJ2-5; D perhaps matches TRBD1 (5 bases). Trimming removed 6 bases from V and 5 bases from J, with 13 bases in between. The germline V gene encodes CDR1 KGHSH and CDR2 LQKENI. The CDR3 is 13 amino acids. CDR3 region: CASSQRQSETQYF. The DNA for the CDR3 is TGTGCCAGCTCGCAGAGACAGTCGGAGACCCAGTACTTC.

Ten or more counts support this clonotype. The chain uses TRBV5-5 and TRBJ1-4; D remains ambiguous. The germline gives CDR1 SGHKS, CDR2 YYEKEE (reference sequence). V shed 4 bases and J shed 8 bases, with 9 bases lying between them. The CDR3 sequence is 12 residues long. This CDR3 reads CASSPEDEKLFF. The DNA for the CDR3 is TGTGCCAGCAGCCCGGAGGACGAAAAACTGTTTTTT.

This clonotype was seen ten or more times. The chain uses TRBV30 and TRBJ2-5; TRBD2 agrees at 14 bases. Germline V gene sequence: CDR1 GTSNPN, CDR2 SVGIG (reference sequence). The V segment lost 0 bases and the J segment 5 bases; nucleotides outside the gene matches: 5. This CDR3 contains 16 residues. CDR3 sequence (DNA): TGTGCCTGGAGTGTATTACGGACTAGCGGGGGGGAGACCCAGTACTTC. This encodes CAWSVLRTSGGETQYF.

This clonotype has at least ten counts. The chain recombines TRBV3-1 with TRBJ1-1; no clear D. Germline-derived CDR1 and CDR2 are LGHDT and YNNKEL (reference sequence). Trimming stripped 4 bases from V and 0 bases from J, with 9 bases between. The CDR3 is made up of 14 amino acids. DNA of the CDR3: TGTGCCAGCAGCCCCAAGAGGTTGAACACTGAAGCTTTCTTT. This codes for CASSPKRLNTEAFF.

This clonotype was counted a few times. This chain joins TRBV7-9 and TRBJ2-3, with TRBD2 matching 11 bases. CDR3 size: 15 residues. V lost 5 bases, J lost 6 bases, and 7 bases stayed unmatched. Germline CDR1 reads SEHNR; CDR2 reads FQNEAQ (reference sequence). CDR3 sequence reads: CASSLGTSGWDTQYF. The CDR3 nucleotides are TGTGCCAGCAGCCTCGGGACTAGCGGATGGGATACGCAGTATTTT.

This clonotype was recorded at least ten times. This chain uses TRBV4-1 with TRBJ2-7; 9 bases fit TRBD1. Germline assignment: CDR1 MGHRA and CDR2 YSYEKL. The CDR3 spans 15 residues. The V and J ends lost 4 bases and 2 bases, in that order; junction bases with no gene match: 6. The CDR3 loop is CASSPGQGLPYEQYF. CDR3 coding DNA: TGCGCCAGCAGCCCTGGACAGGGGCTTCCCTACGAGCAGTACTTC.